The 9 T cell receptor beta chains below come from one sample, sequenced in a study of T cell responses to AZD1222 COVID-19 vaccine. The repertoire was sequenced with immunoSEQ multiplex PCR; TCRdb's copy has only in-frame clones and lacks some. The sample carries some 100,000 clones, about 88% recorded once. The sequenced sample was peripheral blood, obtained on day 0 of AZD1222 vaccination. Every receptor here comes from an adult in good health.

This chain links TRBV25-1 with TRBJ1-5; D is perhaps TRBD1 (5 bases). Germline V gene sequence: CDR1 MGHDK, CDR2 SYGVNS. The CDR3 length is 13 residues. Trimming cost V 5 bases and J 5 bases, with 10 bases left between them. Here the CDR3 DNA reads TGTGCCAGCAGTTCGGGGACCTATCAGCCCCAGCATTTT. Its protein product is CASSSGTYQPQHF.

V and J are TRBV2 and TRBJ2-3, with D perhaps TRBD1 (5 bases). The CDR3 totals 14 residues. Germline V lookup: CDR1 SNHLY, CDR2 FYNNEI. With 6 bases removed from V and 2 bases from J, the gap between germline ends came to 12 bases. CDR3 DNA: TGTGCCAGCAGCCCTATGACAGTCACAGATACGCAGTATTTT. Protein sequence: CASSPMTVTDTQYF. The whole variable domain, filled in from reference TRBV2 and TRBJ2-3, reads EPEVTQTPSHQVTQMGQEVILRCVPISNHLYFYWYRQILGQKVEFLVSFYNNEISEKSEIFDDQFSVERPDGSNFTLKIRSTKLEDSAMYFCASSPMTVTDTQYFGPGTRLTVL.

Turning to this clone: This same CDR3 is encoded by further DNA sequences in the sample. The chain joins TRBV28 to TRBJ1-5, with a tentative D call TRBD1 (5 bases). This CDR3 has 16 amino acids. The V end lost 1 base, the J end lost 2 bases, and 12 bases lay between the germline ends. Germline CDR1 is MDHEN and CDR2 is SYDVKM. The CDR3 region has the DNA TGTGCCAGCAGTTTATTAGGGACCGGGGGCAATCAGCCCCAGCATTTT. Amino acids: CASSLLGTGGNQPQHF. Using reference TRBV28 and TRBJ1-5 for the parts outside the CDR3, the full variable domain is DVKVTQSSRYLVKRTGEKVFLECVQDMDHENMFWYRQDPGLGLRLIYFSYDVKMKEKGDIPEGYSVSREKKERFSLILESASTNQTSMYLCASSLLGTGGNQPQHFGDGTRLSIL.

The chain employs TRBV6-5 and TRBJ1-3, with 7 bases matching TRBD1. Germline V lookup: CDR1 MNHEY, CDR2 SVGAGI. CDR3 length: 15 amino acids. V gave up 4 bases and J gave up 4 bases; unmatched junction bases: 7. CDR3 protein: CASSFRQGRGNTIYF. In DNA, the CDR3 is TGTGCCAGCAGTTTCCGACAGGGACGCGGAAACACCATATATTTT.

The rearrangement joins TRBV19 to TRBJ2-3; 13 nucleotides line up with TRBD2. Germline V gene sequence: CDR1 LNHDA, CDR2 SQIVND (reference sequence). The CDR3 is 16 residues long. V lost 4 bases and J lost 4; bases outside the gene matches: 5. The CDR3 DNA reads as TGTGCCAGTAGTACACTAGCGGGGGGGCGGTCAGATACGCAGTATTTT. It codes for CASSTLAGGRSDTQYF. The full variable domain, completed using reference TRBV19 and TRBJ2-3, is DGGITQSPKYLFRKEGQNVTLSCEQNLNHDAMYWYRQDPGQGLRLIYYSQIVNDFQKGDIAEGYSVSREKKESFPLTVTSAQKNPTAFYLCASSTLAGGRSDTQYFGPGTRLTVL.

This clone was counted once. The chain has TRBV10-2 and TRBJ2-1; 7 bases are shared with TRBD2. After removal of 5 bases from V and 3 bases from J, the junction contained 10 bases not matched to a gene. The CDR3 has 16 residues. The V gene's germline CDR1 is WSHSY and CDR2 SAAADI. Written as DNA, the CDR3 is TGCGCCAGCAGTTTCCCCGGGAGGACCCTCTACAATGAGCAGTTCTTC. It codes for CASSFPGRTLYNEQFF.

V and J are TRBV16 and TRBJ2-3; 9 nucleotides align to TRBD1. Germline V gene data show CDR1 as KGHSY and CDR2 as FQNENV. V was clipped by 0 bases and J by 1 base; unmatched bases: 5. This CDR3 is built from 17 residues. In DNA, the CDR3 is TGTGCCAGCAGCCAATCTCTCAGGACAGGGGGCACAGATACGCAGTATTTT. Encoded protein: CASSQSLRTGGTDTQYF.

The chain has TRBV11-3 and TRBJ1-4; the D is unclear. CDR3 length equals 14 residues. Germline V gene data show CDR1 as SGHNT and CDR2 as YENEEA. Between the trimmed V and J ends, which lost 5 bases and 8 bases, there was a span of 15 bases. The CDR3 reads CASSVTGLREKLFF. As DNA, the CDR3 is TGTGCCAGCAGCGTGACGGGGTTACGGGAAAAACTGTTTTTT.

The chain recombines TRBV7-2 with TRBJ2-1, with 10 bases aligning to TRBD2. V lost 5 bases, J lost 10 bases, and 11 bases stayed unmatched. This CDR3 spans 15 amino acids. In germline, CDR1 is SGHTA, CDR2 FQGNSA. DNA of the CDR3: TGTGCCAGCAGCCAAAGCGGGAGGGGGAAACGGGAGCAGTTCTTC. This sequence encodes CASSQSGRGKREQFF. Using reference TRBV7-2 and TRBJ2-1 for the parts outside the CDR3, the full variable domain is GAGVSQSPSNKVTEKGKDVELRCDPISGHTALYWYRQSLGQGLEFLIYFQGNSAPDKSGLPSDRFSAERTGGSVSTLTIQRTQQEDSAVYLCASSQSGRGKREQFFGPGTRLTVL.